This TCR beta chain was retrieved from a study of cytomegalovirus exposure and HLA in healthy donors. The ends lost 6 bases at V and 5 bases at J; junction bases unmatched: 15. The CDR3 length is 16 residues. Germline lookup yields CDR1 MDHEN and CDR2 SYDVKM. The PCR employed 60 Vbeta primers together with 13 Jbeta primers. The method was immunoSEQ multiplex PCR; TCRdb's version includes in-frame clones alone and lacks a portion of them. The sample consists of tens of thousands of clones, about three quarters of them appearing once. This sequence was found in a man between 18 and 35 years old in good health and CMV-seronegative. The rearrangement joins TRBV28 to TRBJ2-5, with 7 bases matching TRBD2. The specimen sequenced was PBMCs. This chain's CDR3 is CASRLSGTIGQETQYF. In nucleotides, the CDR3 is TGTGCCAGCAGACTCTCCGGGACTATAGGGCAGGAGACCCAGTACTTC.